This T cell receptor (beta chain) stems from a study of blood T cells in healthy people across ages (dated by TCRdb to between 2014 and 2016). General notes on the study: In model experiments, roughly one uniquely barcoded TCR beta cDNA molecule per two T cells was captured by template switching. The study measured age-related changes in TCR beta repertoire diversity using deep sequencing normalized with unique cDNA molecular identifiers. The donors were split into four age groups: young (average about 15 years), middle-aged (roughly 40), aged (approximately 60) and long-lived (about 74). To avoid experimental bias, donors of different ages were randomly spread across the sequencing lanes. For two donors (one aged 18 to 30 and one aged 80 or older), the study analyzed two additional independent replicas of 1 million unique cDNA reads from the same blood draw.

Systemically healthy Caucasian individuals from Russia, some 40 in total and aged about 6 to 90 years, were included as donors. Ten milliliters of peripheral blood were drawn from each donor into EDTA-treated Vacutainer tubes. Ficoll-Paque density-gradient centrifugation was used to isolate PBMCs, with at least 6.5 million per sample. Total RNA, at least 5 micrograms per sample, was extracted from PBMCs with Trizol reagent. For every donor, an aliquot of PBMCs went through flow cytometry to measure the percentages of naive CD45RAhigh/CD27high T cells. Reading the germline V gene (reference sequence) gives CDR1 WNHNN and CDR2 SYGVQD. V loses 4 bases at its end and J loses 6 bases; junction bases beyond the gene matches: 2. The CDR3 contains 14 residues, cysteine and phenylalanine counted. CDR3 DNA only is kept here, 42 bases in frame from base 1. This clonotype turned up a few times. Its cognate antigen has yet to be identified. Base qualities are not at hand, and no much larger clone is one base apart.

Receptor libraries were prepared by 5' RACE. For sequencing, an Illumina HiSeq 2500 was employed. The second PCR ran for about 6 to 12 cycles and used a J-beta primer mix along with a sample-barcoded 5' primer. Each TCR beta cDNA molecule received a unique molecular identifier from a template-switch 5' adaptor carrying 12 random nucleotides. Each sample yielded at least 2.5 million CDR3-containing paired-end reads. First-strand cDNA synthesis was performed from all RNA using the Mint cDNA synthesis kit, with priming by a TRBC-specific oligonucleotide. Following uracil-DNA glycosylase treatment, all cDNA underwent a first 18-cycle PCR with the universal primers M1SS and BC2_uni_R. As for the authors' bioinformatics: Normalization of each sample was performed by random selection of 1 million high-quality reads, each carrying a distinct molecular identifier. Reads sharing molecular identifiers were discarded rather than binned into consensus sequences. MiTCR, run with a Q25 quality threshold and the strictest error-elimination algorithm, handled CDR3 identification, clonotype clustering and error correction. A nonparametric unseen species model using Euler transformation provided a lower-bound estimate of total TCR beta diversity. The raw public data were reprocessed by TCRdb itself: fastp quality trimming at Q25, MiXCR clonotype calling, in-frame beta chains only. Every CDR3 protein is listed once, alongside the most common genes and DNA of its rows. TCRdb's processing, not the authors' own work, is the source of the V and J calls. The sample table holds roughly 1,700,000 distinct CDR3 sequences, of which approximately 30% were seen once. The ten largest make up about 8% of the sample.

What the authors observed across the whole study: Because the CMV infection status of the donors was unknown, age-related changes in expanded clonotypes may potentially have been confounded. Bulk unsorted PBMC profiling prevented conclusive comparison of naive and antigen-experienced compartments. Compared with the aged group, more naive CD4+ T cells, fewer expanded clones and increased TCR diversity were shown by the long-lived group, suggesting age selection. As age increased, observed TCR beta diversity per million T cells dropped in a roughly linear way, and a significant reduction was already evident by age 40. The percentage of naive T cells measured by flow cytometry correlated strongly with observed TCR beta diversity. Estimates of total diversity from one million sequenced T cells were regarded as lower bounds and underestimates.

The specimen was blood. The clonotype was recovered from a woman under 40 in good health. The chain uses TRBV10-1 and TRBJ2-1, and 11 junctional nucleotides match TRBD1. The DNA sequence is as follows: TGCGCCAGCAGTGGCGGGACAGGGGGCAATGAGCAGTTCTTC. It translates to CASSGGTGGNEQFF.